The 10 T cell receptor beta chains presented below share a single source sample, sequenced in a study of OX40 agonist ivuxolimab in advanced cancers. Data came from immunoSEQ multiplex PCR; TCRdb stores just in-frame clones and leaves some out. Of about 69,000 clones in the sample, over 60% were seen once. The specimen was CD4+ or CD8+ T cells sorted from blood, collected in a trial of the OX40 agonist ivuxolimab. The receptors originated from an adult with an advanced solid tumor such as melanoma, head and neck, liver or kidney cancer.

The gene calls are TRBV18 and TRBJ1-2; the D gene is possibly TRBD1 (5 bases). Germline lookup yields CDR1 KGHSH and CDR2 LQKENI. The CDR3 is 14 residues long. V was shortened by 3 bases and J by 4 bases, with 12 bases between the two germline ends. CDR3 DNA sequence: TGTGCCAGCTCACCGGACGGGGACCCCTATGGCTACACCTTC. Its protein is CASSPDGDPYGYTF. The complete variable domain, with remaining parts taken from reference TRBV18 and TRBJ1-2, reads NAGVMQNPRHLVRRRGQEARLRCSPMKGHSHVYWYRQLPEEGLKFMVYLQKENIIDESGMPKERFSAEFPKEGPSILRIQQVVRGDSAAYFCASSPDGDPYGYTFGSGTRLTVV.

A single count supports this clone. This chain connects TRBV5-1 to TRBJ1-5, with no clear D. CDR3 length: 13 amino acids. V was trimmed by 5 bases and J by 3 bases, leaving 9 bases between them. Germline assignment: CDR1 SGHRS and CDR2 YFSETQ. The CDR3 nucleotides are TGCGCCAGCAGTGAAGGGTACAATCAGCCCCAGCATTTT. It encodes CASSEGYNQPQHF.

V gene TRBV5-6 combines with J gene TRBJ2-1; TRBD2 is a possible D gene (5 bases). V dropped 0 bases and J dropped 2 bases, with 12 bases sitting between them. The CDR3 is 16 residues long. In germline, CDR1 is SGHDT, CDR2 YYEEEE. The CDR3 DNA reads as TGTGCCAGCAGCTTGGACCTGGGAGCTACCTACAATGAGCAGTTCTTC. This translates into CASSLDLGATYNEQFF.

This clone has a handful of counts. The chain couples TRBV30 to TRBJ1-1; 7 bases agree with TRBD1. The CDR3 loop spans 14 amino acids. V lost 3 bases and J lost 1; bases outside the gene matches: 5. Germline-derived CDR1 and CDR2 are GTSNPN and SVGIG (reference sequence). The DNA for the CDR3 is TGTGCCTGGAGGCCCGACAGGGAGAACACTGAAGCTTTCTTT. The encoded protein is CAWRPDRENTEAFF. The variable domain in full, completed from reference TRBV30 and TRBJ1-1, reads SQTIHQWPATLVQPVGSPLSLECTVEGTSNPNLYWYRQAAGRGLQLLFYSVGIGQISSEVPQNLSASRPQDRQFILSSKKLLLSDSGFYLCAWRPDRENTEAFFGQGTRLTVV.

V gene TRBV20-1 combines with J gene TRBJ2-1; D perhaps matches TRBD2 (5 bases). Trimming cost V 5 bases and J 12 bases, with 11 bases left between them. CDR3 size: 10 residues. Germline loops: CDR1 DFQATT, CDR2 SNEGSKA (reference sequence). The DNA for the CDR3 is TGCAGTGCTCTGGACTCGGGGCAGTTCTTC. Protein sequence: CSALDSGQFF.

The chain couples TRBV6-1 to TRBJ1-5, with D possibly being TRBD1 (5 bases). The V gene lost 2 bases and the J gene lost 3 bases, with 11 bases spanning the gap. The CDR3 is 15 amino acids. CDR1 MNHNS and CDR2 SASEGT come from the germline V gene. The CDR3 loop is CASSEQGAFNQPQHF. CDR3 DNA: TGTGCCAGCAGTGAACAGGGAGCCTTCAATCAGCCCCAGCATTTT.

CDR3 sequence reads: CASSVAQGGAGTGELFF. The CDR3 nucleotides are TGCGCCAGCAGTGTGGCTCAGGGGGGAGCTGGCACCGGGGAGCTGTTTTTT. This chain joins TRBV10-2 and TRBJ2-2; a possible D gene is TRBD1 (7 bases). The CDR3 covers 17 residues. V gave up 4 bases and J gave up 4 bases, with 19 bases separating them. Germline V gives CDR1 WSHSY, CDR2 SAAADI.

The chain employs TRBV7-9 and TRBJ1-6, with TRBD1 matching over 8 bases. This CDR3 spans 14 amino acids. J lost 5 bases, V lost 3 bases, and 0 bases had no gene match. Germline V gene data show CDR1 as SEHNR and CDR2 as FQNEAQ (reference sequence). The CDR3 loop reads CASSLGQDNSPLHF. The CDR3 nucleotides are TGTGCCAGCAGCTTGGGACAGGATAATTCACCCCTCCACTTT.

This clone was detected ten times or more. This chain connects TRBV27 to TRBJ2-7; D is uncertain. V was pared by 6 bases and J by 2 bases, with 14 bases between. CDR3 size: 14 residues. CDR1 and CDR2 (germline): MNHEY, SMNVEV (reference sequence). The CDR3 loop reads CASREGFGPYEQYF. CDR3 nucleotide sequence: TGTGCCAGCAGGGAAGGGTTCGGCCCCTACGAGCAGTACTTC.

This clone has more than one count but fewer than ten. This chain joins TRBV4-1 and TRBJ2-7; 8 bases line up with TRBD2. Germline CDR1 and CDR2: MGHRA and YSYEKL. V shed 0 bases, J shed 2 bases, and the junction held 6 bases outside the gene matches. The CDR3 is 16 residues long. CDR3 amino acids: CASSQEESGRPYEQYF. The CDR3 DNA sequence: TGCGCCAGCAGCCAAGAGGAAAGCGGGAGACCCTACGAGCAGTACTTC.